Each of the 19 T cell receptor beta chains below was sequenced from the same sample in a study of Graves' ophthalmopathy and Graves' hyperthyroidism. Amplified material comprised TCR beta CDR3 regions derived from RNA transcripts. RT-PCR with HTBI primers came first, then second-round multiplex PCR. MiXCR, applied by TCRdb to the multiplex PCR reads, yields one record per CDR3 protein. The table shows nearly 400,000 distinct CDR3 sequences, with 18% occurring only once. Sequences were obtained from peripheral blood. These receptors all come from a woman aged 18-29 years with Graves' ophthalmopathy.

There are many counts of this clonotype. The CDR3: CASRWGLAGSPLTYEQYF. The DNA of the CDR3 is TGTGCCAGCAGGTGGGGGCTAGCGGGGAGCCCTCTTACCTACGAGCAGTACTTC. V usage is TRBV6-4 and J usage is TRBJ2-7; 9 bases match TRBD2. V was pared by 6 bases and J by 2 bases, with 17 bases of the junction left unmatched. The germline gives CDR1 MRHNA, CDR2 SNTAGT. This CDR3 contains 18 residues.

This clonotype was recorded at least ten times. CDR3 nucleotides: TGTGCCAGCAGCTTACTCCGACTCTCAGGTGGAGAGACCCAGTACTTC. It yields the protein CASSLLRLSGGETQYF. The chain is built from TRBV7-8 and TRBJ2-5; D unresolved. The ends were cut back, 2 bases at V and 4 bases at J, with 17 bases in the middle. The V gene's germline CDR1 is SGHVS and CDR2 FQNEAQ. The CDR3 has 16 amino acids.

This clonotype was counted many times. This chain joins TRBV7-2 and TRBJ1-3; possibly TRBD1 for D (5 bases). V was trimmed by 5 bases and J by 5 bases, leaving 13 bases between them. The CDR3 spans 14 residues. CDR1 SGHTA and CDR2 FQGNSA come from the germline V gene. CDR3 sequence reads: CASSSGAARNTIYF. The CDR3 bases are TGTGCCAGCAGCAGCGGGGCGGCTAGAAACACCATATATTTT.

The chain joins TRBV28 to TRBJ2-2, with no clear D. Trimming cost V 3 bases and J 4 bases, with 9 bases left between them. Germline lookup yields CDR1 MDHEN and CDR2 SYDVKM. This CDR3 contains 14 residues. CDR3 loop: CASSFLPTTGELFF. The CDR3 DNA sequence: TGTGCCAGCAGTTTCTTGCCGACCACCGGGGAGCTGTTTTTT. The full variable domain, completed using reference TRBV28 and TRBJ2-2, is DVKVTQSSRYLVKRTGEKVFLECVQDMDHENMFWYRQDPGLGLRLIYFSYDVKMKEKGDIPEGYSVSREKKERFSLILESASTNQTSMYLCASSFLPTTGELFFGEGSRLTVL.

The chain has TRBV12-3 or TRBV12-4 and TRBJ2-7; 7 nucleotides align to TRBD2. The CDR3 extends over 15 amino acids. The ends lost 7 bases at V and 1 base at J; junction bases unmatched: 10. CDR3 loop: CASTPGLAASYEQYF. The DNA of the CDR3 is TGTGCCAGCACCCCTGGGCTAGCGGCGTCCTACGAGCAGTACTTC.

CDR3 amino acids: CASSPELSGETQYF. CDR3 coding DNA: TGTGCCAGCTCACCAGAGCTTTCTGGGGAGACCCAGTACTTC. This rearrangement joins TRBV18 to TRBJ2-5; D call uncertain. Looked up from germline, CDR1 is KGHSH and CDR2 is LQKENI. This CDR3 contains 14 residues. Trimming stripped 2 bases from V and 5 bases from J, with 12 bases between.

This clonotype was seen ten or more times. The chain carries TRBV20-1 and TRBJ2-5; 16 positions agree with TRBD2. Trimming at V came to 5 bases and at J to 3 bases, leaving 12 bases not matched to a gene. Germline lookup yields CDR1 DFQATT and CDR2 SNEGSKA (reference sequence). This CDR3 has 18 residues. The CDR3 reads CSAAGTSGGGLGKETQYF. CDR3 nucleotides: TGCAGTGCTGCCGGGACTAGCGGGGGGGGTTTGGGGAAAGAGACCCAGTACTTC.

In this sample, this clonotype turned up many times. The chain links TRBV28 to TRBJ1-2; D gene uncertain. CDR3 length: 14 amino acids. Trimming shortened V by 4 bases and J by 8 bases, and 17 bases separated the two germline ends. Per germline, CDR1 MDHEN and CDR2 SYDVKM. CDR3 DNA: TGTGCCAGCAGTTCGTCTACCCAGGCCTGGGGCTACACCTTC. As protein: CASSSSTQAWGYTF.

The V gene is TRBV10-3, the J gene TRBJ2-7, with a possible D match to TRBD2 (5 bases). Per germline, CDR1 ENHRY and CDR2 SYGVKD. Trimming left V 1 base short and J 2 bases short, with 21 bases between. CDR3 size: 18 residues. CDR3 loop: CAISELRERRHGTYEQYF. The DNA for the CDR3 is TGTGCCATCAGTGAGTTGAGGGAGCGTAGACACGGAACCTACGAGCAGTACTTC.

The chain has TRBV11-2 and TRBJ1-2; 7 nucleotides line up with TRBD1. This CDR3 is 14 amino acids long. J lost 2 bases, V lost 6 bases, and 6 bases had no gene match. Germline V CDR1 and CDR2: SGHAT, FQNNGV. CDR3 bases: TGTGCCAGCAGTAGGGGGGGACAGAACTATGGCTACACCTTC. Its translation: CASSRGGQNYGYTF.

This clonotype came up many times. The V and J genes are TRBV4-2 and TRBJ1-1; D unclear. CDR3 size: 17 residues. The V and J ends lost 0 bases and 1 base respectively, with 15 bases between them. The V gene's germline CDR1 is LGHNA and CDR2 YNFKEQ. In nucleotides, the CDR3 is TGTGCCAGCAGCCAAGATACCGGAGTCTGGGGGAACACTGAAGCTTTCTTT. Amino acids: CASSQDTGVWGNTEAFF.

This clonotype was picked up many times. V usage is TRBV7-3 and J usage is TRBJ1-6; the D gene is possibly TRBD1 (5 bases). The length of the CDR3 is 14 residues. CDR1 and CDR2 from the germline V gene are SGHTA and FQGTGA. Deletions cut 3 bases from V and 7 bases from J, with 10 bases between. The CDR3 loop reads CASSFGTANSPLHF. DNA for the CDR3: TGTGCCAGCAGCTTCGGGACGGCAAATTCACCCCTCCACTTT.

There are many counts of this clonotype. The chain joins TRBV11-2 to TRBJ1-3; 9 bases match TRBD1. The ends lost 2 bases at V and 4 bases at J; junction bases unmatched: 6. Germline V gene data show CDR1 as SGHAT and CDR2 as FQNNGV. CDR3 length: 16 residues. CDR3 bases: TGTGCCAGCAGCTTATTGGGGACAGGGAACGGAAACACCATATATTTT. The encoded protein is CASSLLGTGNGNTIYF.

This clonotype came up many times. This chain joins TRBV28 and TRBJ2-7; D might be TRBD1 (6 bases). Per the germline V gene, CDR1 is MDHEN and CDR2 is SYDVKM. The V end was cut by 4 bases, the J end by 0 bases, with 13 bases between. This CDR3 has 15 residues. The CDR3 nucleotides are TGTGCCAGCAGTTCAATGGGGGCAGTCTCCTACGAGCAGTACTTC. This codes for CASSSMGAVSYEQYF. The full variable domain, with the rest looked up from reference TRBV28 and TRBJ2-7, is DVKVTQSSRYLVKRTGEKVFLECVQDMDHENMFWYRQDPGLGLRLIYFSYDVKMKEKGDIPEGYSVSREKKERFSLILESASTNQTSMYLCASSSMGAVSYEQYFGPGTRLTVT.

This clonotype was counted at least ten times. The chain recombines TRBV4-1 with TRBJ2-5; D perhaps matches TRBD2 (6 bases). The CDR3 has 16 residues. Germline V gene lookup returns CDR1 MGHRA and CDR2 YSYEKL. With 4 bases removed from V and 0 bases from J, the gap between germline ends came to 15 bases. The CDR3 spells CASSLGRGSNQETQYF. CDR3 nucleotide sequence: TGCGCCAGCAGCCTAGGACGGGGGTCCAACCAAGAGACCCAGTACTTC.

The chain combines TRBV12-3 or TRBV12-4 with TRBJ2-7; perhaps D is TRBD1 or TRBD2 (5 bases each). Trimming stripped 6 bases from V and 0 bases from J, with 18 bases between. This CDR3 has 16 amino acids. The CDR3 region is CASSPSRDGSSYEQYF. The CDR3 nucleotides read TGTGCCAGCAGCCCCTCCCGGGACGGAAGCTCCTACGAGCAGTACTTC.

J is TRBJ1-6 and V is TRBV5-1; weak D call: TRBD1 (5 bases). V lost 2 bases to trimming and J lost 10 bases, with 13 bases between them. CDR3 size: 14 residues. Germline CDR1 SGHRS, CDR2 YFSETQ. For the CDR3, the DNA is TGCGCCAGCAGCTTTCAGGAGAGGGGCTCACCCCTCCACTTT. Amino acids: CASSFQERGSPLHF.

This clonotype occurred many times. The rearrangement uses TRBV30 and TRBJ1-5; the D is unclear. Germline V gives CDR1 GTSNPN, CDR2 SVGIG (reference sequence). V was clipped by 0 bases and J by 3 bases, with 9 bases between them. The CDR3 is 14 residues long. The chain's CDR3 is CAWSVGGINQPQHF. In DNA, the CDR3 is TGTGCCTGGAGTGTAGGAGGAATCAATCAGCCCCAGCATTTT.

A few counts support this clonotype. This chain joins TRBV4-2 and TRBJ1-1, with TRBD1 matching 8 bases. The CDR3 runs 15 residues. The germline V gene encodes CDR1 LGHNA and CDR2 YNFKEQ. Trimming took 3 bases from V and 6 from J; bases not matched to a gene: 9. The CDR3 region is CASSHGRTGIAEAFF. CDR3 nucleotide sequence: TGTGCCAGCAGCCATGGAAGGACAGGGATCGCTGAAGCTTTCTTT.